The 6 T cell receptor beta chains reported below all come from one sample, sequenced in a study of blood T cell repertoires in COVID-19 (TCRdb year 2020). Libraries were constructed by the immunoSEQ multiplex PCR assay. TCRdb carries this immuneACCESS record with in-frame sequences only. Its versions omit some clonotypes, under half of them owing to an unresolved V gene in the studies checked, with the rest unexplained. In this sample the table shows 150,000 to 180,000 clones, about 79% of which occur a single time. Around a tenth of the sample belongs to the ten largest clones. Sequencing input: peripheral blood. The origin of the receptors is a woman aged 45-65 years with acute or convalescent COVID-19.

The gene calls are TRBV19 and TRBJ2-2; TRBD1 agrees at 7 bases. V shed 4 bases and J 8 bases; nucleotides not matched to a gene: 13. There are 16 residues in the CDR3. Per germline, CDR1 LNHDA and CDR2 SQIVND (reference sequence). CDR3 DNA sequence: TGTGCCAGTAGTACGCCGACAGGGTCCCTTAGGGGGGAGCTGTTTTTT. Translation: CASSTPTGSLRGELFF.

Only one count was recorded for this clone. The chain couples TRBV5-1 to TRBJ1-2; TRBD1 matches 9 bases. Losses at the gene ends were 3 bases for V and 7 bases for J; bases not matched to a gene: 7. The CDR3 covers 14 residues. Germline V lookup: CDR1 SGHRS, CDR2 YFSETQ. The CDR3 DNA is TGCGCCAGCAGCTCCGGGACAGGGACGAGTGGCTACACCTTC. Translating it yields CASSSGTGTSGYTF.

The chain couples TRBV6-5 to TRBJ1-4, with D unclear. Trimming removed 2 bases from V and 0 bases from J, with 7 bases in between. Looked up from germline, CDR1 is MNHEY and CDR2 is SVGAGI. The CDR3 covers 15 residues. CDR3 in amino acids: CASSYAGATNEKLFF. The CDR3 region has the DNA TGTGCCAGCAGTTACGCTGGAGCAACTAATGAAAAACTGTTTTTT.

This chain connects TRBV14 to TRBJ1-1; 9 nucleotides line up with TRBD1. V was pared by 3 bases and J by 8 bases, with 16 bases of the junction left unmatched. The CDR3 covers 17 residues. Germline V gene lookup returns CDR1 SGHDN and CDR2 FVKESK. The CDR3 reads CASSQQTGGVIGTEAFF. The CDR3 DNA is TGTGCCAGCAGCCAGCAGACAGGGGGGGTTATTGGCACAGAAGCTTTCTTT. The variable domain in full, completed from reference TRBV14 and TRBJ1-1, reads EAGVTQFPSHSVIEKGQTVTLRCDPISGHDNLYWYRRVMGKEIKFLLHFVKESKQDESGMPNNRFLAERTGGTYSTLKVQPAELEDSGVYFCASSQQTGGVIGTEAFFGQGTRLTVV.

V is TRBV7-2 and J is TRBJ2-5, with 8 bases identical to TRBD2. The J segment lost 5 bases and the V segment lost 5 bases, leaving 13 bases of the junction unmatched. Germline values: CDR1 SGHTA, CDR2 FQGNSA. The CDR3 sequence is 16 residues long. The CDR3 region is CASSTRGAGDKETQYF. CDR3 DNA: TGTGCCAGCAGCACCCGGGGAGCGGGAGATAAGGAGACCCAGTACTTC. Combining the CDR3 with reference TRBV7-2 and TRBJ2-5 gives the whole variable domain GAGVSQSPSNKVTEKGKDVELRCDPISGHTALYWYRQSLGQGLEFLIYFQGNSAPDKSGLPSDRFSAERTGGSVSTLTIQRTQQEDSAVYLCASSTRGAGDKETQYFGPGTRLLVL.

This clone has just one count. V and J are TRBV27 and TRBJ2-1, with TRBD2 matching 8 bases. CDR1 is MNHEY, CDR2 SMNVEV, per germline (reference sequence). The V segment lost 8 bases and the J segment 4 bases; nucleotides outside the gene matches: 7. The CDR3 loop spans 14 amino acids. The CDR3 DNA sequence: TGTGCCAGCCTTAGAGCTAGCGGGTACAATGAGCAGTTCTTC. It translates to CASLRASGYNEQFF.